Listed below are T cell receptor beta chains from one sample, sequenced in a study of OX40 agonist ivuxolimab in advanced cancers. The assay was immunoSEQ multiplex PCR, and TCRdb's table has in-frame clones only and misses some. The table has around 66,000 clones, about 86% seen once. The specimen comprised CD4+ or CD8+ T cells sorted from blood, sampled in a trial of the OX40 agonist ivuxolimab. The origin of the receptors is an adult with an advanced solid tumor such as melanoma, head and neck, liver or kidney cancer. Both conserved end residues are part of each CDR3. D genes are given only for firm matches.

d_gene	v_gene	j_gene	CDR3nt	CDR3aa
-	TRBV28	TRBJ2-7	TGTGCCAGCAGTCCCTGGACAGTGGGGAACTACGAGCAGTACTTC	CASSPWTVGNYEQYF
TRBD1	TRBV2	TRBJ1-5	TGTGCCAGCAGGGAGGGACAGTTTAGCAATCAGCCCCAGCATTTT	CASREGQFSNQPQHF
TRBD1	TRBV9	TRBJ2-7	TGTGCCAGCAGCGAACAGGGGGTCTCTAAAGAGCAGTACTTC	CASSEQGVSKEQYF
-	TRBV6-1	TRBJ1-1	TGTGCCAGCAGCGCTAGGGGGGCTGAGAAAGGGGCTTTCTTT	CASSARGAEKGAFF
-	TRBV5-1	TRBJ2-2	TGCGCCAGCAACCCCCGAGCCGAGAACACCGGGGAGCTGTTTTTT	CASNPRAENTGELFF
-	TRBV5-8	TRBJ1-2	TGTGCCAGCAGCTTGGCCAACTCCCCCGGACTCTATGGCTACACCTTC	CASSLANSPGLYGYTF
-	TRBV7-3	TRBJ2-5	TGTGCCAGCAGCTTAACCACGGGCTACCAAGAGACCCAGTACTTC	CASSLTTGYQETQYF
TRBD2	TRBV25-1	TRBJ2-1	TGTGCCAGCAGTGACAGGACTAGCGGGGGGGCCTTCTACAATGAGCAGTTCTTC	CASSDRTSGGAFYNEQFF
-	TRBV5-1	TRBJ1-3	TGCGCCAGCAGCTTGACGGGGGGAAACACCATATATTTT	CASSLTGGNTIYF
TRBD2	TRBV11-2	TRBJ2-1	TGTGCCAGCACGGAAGGGGCGGGGGGGCCCCTCTCCAATGAGCAGTTCTTC	CASTEGAGGPLSNEQFF
-	TRBV29-1	TRBJ2-3	TGCAGCGTTTGTGCCGGGGGCACAGCAGATACGCAGTATTTT	CSVCAGGTADTQYF